These 10 T cell receptor beta chains originate from one sample sequenced in a study of CD8+ T cells in alopecia areata. cDNA reverse transcribed from extracted RNA served as the sequencing template. The assay was immunoSEQ multiplex PCR, and TCRdb's table has in-frame clones only and misses some. The sample consists of about 42,000 clones, about three fifths of them appearing once. The treatment: oral pan-JAK inhibitor, 5-10 mg twice daily. The sample in question was CD8+ T cells sorted from blood, obtained at week 4, from a patient treated with tofacitinib. These receptors were taken from a human donor with alopecia areata.

V and J are TRBV5-6 and TRBJ2-3, with D hard to call. Trimming cost V 2 bases and J 3 bases, with 4 bases left between them. The CDR3 covers 12 residues. Looked up from germline, CDR1 is SGHDT and CDR2 is YYEEEE. The CDR3 DNA follows: TGTGCCAGCAGCTTCGGGACAGATACGCAGTATTTT. Its protein product is CASSFGTDTQYF. Based on the CDR3 plus reference TRBV5-6 and TRBJ2-3, the full variable domain is DAGVTQSPTHLIKTRGQQVTLRCSPKSGHDTVSWYQQALGQGPQFIFQYYEEEERQRGNFPDRFSGHQFPNYSSELNVNALLLGDSALYLCASSFGTDTQYFGPGTRLTVL.

This chain links TRBV4-3 with TRBJ2-7; D ambiguous. CDR3 length: 14 amino acids. V was clipped by 0 bases and J by 6 bases, with 12 bases between them. The germline CDR1 and CDR2 sequences are LGHNA and YSLEER. The CDR3 DNA reads TGCGCCAGCAGCCAAGATAGGGCAGTCGGCGAGCAGTACTTC. This codes for CASSQDRAVGEQYF.

This clone was recorded only once. The V call is TRBV13, the J call TRBJ1-2, with D unclear. Germline CDR1 and CDR2: PRHDT and FYEKMQ (reference sequence). V was clipped by 0 bases and J by 2 bases, with 1 base between them. The CDR3 totals 12 residues. CDR3 residues: CASSLGNYGYTF. DNA for the CDR3: TGTGCCAGCAGCTTAGGGAACTATGGCTACACCTTC.

This chain connects TRBV5-6 to TRBJ2-1, with 8 bases that match TRBD1. CDR1 is SGHDT, CDR2 YYEEEE, per germline. V was clipped by 4 bases and J by 3 bases; unmatched bases: 6. CDR3 size: 15 residues. CDR3 in amino acids: CASSPDRVNYNEQFF. The CDR3 nucleotides read TGTGCCAGCAGCCCGGACAGGGTCAACTACAATGAGCAGTTCTTC.

V usage is TRBV4-3 and J usage is TRBJ2-1; D gene unclear. In germline, CDR1 is LGHNA, CDR2 YSLEER. V was shortened by 4 bases and J by 5 bases, with 9 bases between the two germline ends. The CDR3 is 13 amino acids. CDR3 sequence reads: CASSRKPNNEQFF. The CDR3 nucleotides read TGCGCCAGCAGCCGAAAGCCCAACAATGAGCAGTTCTTC.

In its sample, this clone was seen a few times. The rearrangement uses TRBV29-1 and TRBJ1-1; D not certain. The ends were cut back, 4 bases at V and 1 base at J, with 4 bases in the middle. The CDR3 is made up of 11 amino acids. Germline assignment: CDR1 SQVTM and CDR2 ANQGSEA. The CDR3 coding sequence is TGCAGCGTTGTAGAGAACACTGAAGCTTTCTTT. Protein sequence: CSVVENTEAFF.

This clone was counted between two and nine times. The chain is built from TRBV6-5 and TRBJ2-3, with D possibly being TRBD1 (5 bases). Looked up from germline, CDR1 is MNHEY and CDR2 is SVGAGI. The germline V and J ends were trimmed by 8 bases and 0 bases, with 9 bases remaining between them. The CDR3 runs to 13 residues. The CDR3 region is CASGHLSTDTQYF. CDR3 bases: TGTGCCAGCGGACACCTTAGCACAGATACGCAGTATTTT.

The rearrangement uses TRBV7-6 and TRBJ1-1; D gene uncertain. Germline V CDR1 and CDR2: SGHVS, FNYEAQ. The CDR3 loop spans 16 amino acids. V lost 1 base and J lost 5, with 17 bases in between. The CDR3 region is CASSLGVGSVGTEAFF. DNA for the CDR3: TGTGCCAGCAGCTTAGGAGTGGGGTCCGTGGGTACTGAAGCTTTCTTT.

This clone was seen more than once but under ten times. The rearrangement links TRBV29-1 to TRBJ2-2; TRBD2 matches 12 bases. From germline, CDR1 is SQVTM and CDR2 ANQGSEA. The CDR3 sequence is 16 residues long. V dropped 1 base and J dropped 4; count of bases not matched to a gene: 4. The CDR3 region has the DNA TGCAGCGTTGAAGGACTAGCGGGGGATACCACCGGGGAGCTGTTTTTT. It translates to CSVEGLAGDTTGELFF.

The chain links TRBV5-5 to TRBJ2-5, with D possibly being TRBD1 (6 bases). V shed 3 bases and J shed 5 bases, with 8 bases lying between them. The CDR3 has 12 residues. Germline assignment: CDR1 SGHKS and CDR2 YYEKEE (reference sequence). DNA for the CDR3: TGTGCCAGCAGCTGGACAGCGGAGACCCAGTACTTC. The encoded protein is CASSWTAETQYF.